This entry describes one TCR beta chain. Here immunoSEQ multiplex PCR was the method, and the copy in TCRdb shows in-frame clones only, minus some. Of some 70,000 clones in the sample, 75% to 90% were seen once. The germline CDR1 and CDR2 sequences are SGHRS and YFSETQ. The CDR3 has 13 residues. Trimming removed 2 bases at V and 4 bases at J, with 6 bases between. The source of the sample is a study of blood T cell repertoires in COVID-19. Sequenced material: peripheral blood. J is TRBJ2-2 and V is TRBV5-1, with D tentatively TRBD2 (6 bases). The TCR was taken from a man aged 50 or older with COVID-19, enrolled during active disease. DNA of the CDR3: TGCGCCAGCAGCTTCGGGAGCACCGGGGAGCTGTTTTTT. Its protein product is CASSFGSTGELFF.